This entry lists 7 T cell receptor beta chains sequenced from one sample in a study of T cell repertoires in cytomegalovirus infection. Their antigens are not known. TCRdb redid the calling of the reads with MiXCR, one entry per CDR3 protein. The repertoire holds about 130,000 distinct CDR3 sequences, with 20% to 30% as singletons. Source material: PBMCs, sequenced either directly or after in vitro stimulation (not recorded which). The receptors stem from a human donor in good health (CMV status not recorded). Some clones in this sample may be carry-over from other donors' samples.

This rearrangement joins TRBV6-1 to TRBJ2-1; D may be TRBD2 (6 bases). Germline values: CDR1 MNHNS, CDR2 SASEGT. The CDR3 consists of 11 residues. Trimming took off 5 bases at V and 10 bases at J, with 9 bases between the two ends. DNA for the CDR3: TGTGCCAGCAGTACCGCGGGGGAGCAGTTCTTC. It is translated as CASSTAGEQFF.

This clonotype was observed at least ten times. This chain joins TRBV7-2 and TRBJ2-3; D gene ambiguous. This CDR3 comprises 13 residues. Germline assignment: CDR1 SGHTA and CDR2 FQGNSA. V shed 2 bases and J shed 5 bases, with 8 bases lying between them. For the CDR3, the DNA is TGTGCCAGCAGCTTATCCGCGAAAGATACGCAGTATTTT. It codes for CASSLSAKDTQYF.

The sample holds a few counts of this clonotype. The V call is TRBV7-9, the J call TRBJ2-7; perhaps D is TRBD1 or TRBD2 (5 bases each). Germline V gives CDR1 SEHNR, CDR2 FQNEAQ (reference sequence). The CDR3 sequence is 20 residues long. Trimming removed 5 bases from V and 4 bases from J, with 33 bases in between. The CDR3 nucleotides read TGTGCCAGCAGCCCCAATCCGTGGGGCGGGCCGGCTACATGGGTTTACGAGCAGTACGTC. Translated: CASSPNPWGGPATWVYEQYV.

The V call is TRBV5-1, the J call TRBJ2-7, with D maybe TRBD1 (6 bases). Germline CDR1 is SGHRS and CDR2 is YFSETQ. The CDR3 runs to 15 residues. Trimming stripped 0 bases from V and 9 bases from J, with 19 bases between. The chain's CDR3 is CASSLGGGEVSGQYV. CDR3 sequence (DNA): TGCGCCAGCAGCTTGGGAGGGGGAGAGGTTTCGGGGCAGTACGTC.

This clonotype showed up just a few times. The rearrangement uses TRBV12-3 or TRBV12-4 and TRBJ2-7; 7 nucleotides match TRBD1. CDR3 length: 16 amino acids. With 7 bases clipped from V and 2 bases from J, the junction kept 14 bases outside the gene matches. The CDR3 sequence: CASTFTPGQRTYEQYF. The CDR3 bases are TGTGCCAGCACCTTCACCCCGGGACAGAGGACCTACGAGCAGTACTTC.

The chain employs TRBV19 and TRBJ1-6, with D unclear. V gave up 3 bases and J gave up 7 bases, with 10 bases separating them. The germline V gene has CDR1 LNHDA and CDR2 SQIVND (reference sequence). The CDR3 has 14 residues. CDR3 loop: CASSIRIGNSPLHF. The DNA for the CDR3 is TGTGCCAGTAGTATTCGGATAGGAAATTCACCCCTCCACTTT.

The chain has TRBV6-5 and TRBJ1-1, with 11 bases that match TRBD1. CDR1 MNHEY and CDR2 SVGAGI come from the germline V gene. The CDR3 length is 16 residues. Unmatched junction bases numbered 13, after V lost 6 bases and J lost 7 bases. The CDR3: CASSLLWDRGADEAFF. CDR3 sequence (DNA): TGTGCCAGCAGCCTTCTTTGGGACAGGGGGGCGGATGAAGCTTTCTTT.